This is a list of T cell receptor beta chains from one sample in a study of T cell responses to AZD1222 COVID-19 vaccine. Only in-frame clones appear in the TCRdb table, and some are missing; sequencing was by immunoSEQ multiplex PCR. The sample gives roughly 170,000 clones, about 91% of which show up once; approximately 1.9% is in the top ten. Sequenced here: peripheral blood, sampled on day 0 of AZD1222 vaccination. The source is an adult in good health. CDR3s include the opening cysteine and the closing phenylalanine or tryptophan. A D gene is named only where the DNA matches it firmly. Rows may omit the clone size; those that give it use once, few, many or a size class.

TRBJ1-2,once,TRBV3-1/TRBV3-2,NA,TGTGCCAGCAGCCCCGGCGGGGGAAACTATGGCTACACCTTC,CASSPGGGNYGYTF
TRBJ2-5,NA,TRBV10-1,NA,TGCGCCAGCAGTGTGGGCATCCAAGAGACCCAGTACTTC,CASSVGIQETQYF
TRBJ1-4,NA,TRBV30,NA,TGTGCCTGGAGTGTTACGGCTAATGAAAAACTGTTTTTT,CAWSVTANEKLFF
TRBJ1-1,NA,TRBV3-1/TRBV3-2,NA,TGTGCCAGCAGCCGAGGGGACACTGAAGCTTTCTTT,CASSRGDTEAFF
TRBJ2-7,NA,TRBV5-5,NA,TGTGCCAGCAGCTTGATTGCAGAGTCCTACGAGCAGTACTTC,CASSLIAESYEQYF
TRBJ2-1,NA,TRBV28,NA,TGTGCCAGCATTCTTAACAGGGCTCCCTACAATGAGCAGTTCTTC,CASILNRAPYNEQFF
TRBJ1-4,NA,TRBV28,TRBD1,TGTGCCAGCACGTCCTCGGGACAGGGATCTGAAAAACTGTTTTTT,CASTSSGQGSEKLFF
TRBJ2-7,NA,TRBV19,NA,TGTGCCAGTAGTGTAGGGGAACCCTACGAGCAGTACTTC,CASSVGEPYEQYF
TRBJ1-5,NA,TRBV19,NA,TGTGCCAGTAGTATGGGACTTGGCAATCAGCCCCAGCATTTT,CASSMGLGNQPQHF
TRBJ1-6,NA,TRBV9,NA,TGTGCCAGCAGCCTGGAGTCTCTTAATTCACCCCTCCACTTT,CASSLESLNSPLHF
TRBJ1-5,NA,TRBV6-5,TRBD1,TGTGCCAGCAGAGGGACAGGGGACCTTCAGCCCCAGCATTTT,CASRGTGDLQPQHF
TRBJ2-1,NA,TRBV11-3,TRBD1,TGTGCCAGCAGCTTAGAGACACAGGGGAGATCGGATGAGCAGTTCTTC,CASSLETQGRSDEQFF
TRBJ2-1,NA,TRBV19,NA,TGTGCCAGTAGTTCCCAGGGGTCCGCTACGGTCCACAATGAGCAGTTCTTC,CASSSQGSATVHNEQFF
TRBJ2-2,NA,TRBV4-3,TRBD2,TGCGCCAGCAGCCAAGATTGGGCTAGCGGAACCGCGAACACCGGGGAGCTGTTTTTT,CASSQDWASGTANTGELFF
TRBJ1-4,once,TRBV7-8,NA,TGTGCCAGCATTGCAGAGCGGAGAACTAATGAAAAACTGTTTTTT,CASIAERRTNEKLFF
TRBJ2-5,NA,TRBV30,TRBD1,TGTGCCTGGAGTGTTACAGGGGCACCCCAAGAGACCCAGTACTTC,CAWSVTGAPQETQYF
TRBJ1-1,NA,TRBV11-2,TRBD1,TGTGCCAGCAGTCCGGTCGGCACAGGGGATAAGAACACTGAAGCTTTCTTT,CASSPVGTGDKNTEAFF
TRBJ1-1,NA,TRBV29-1,NA,TGCAGCGTTGAAGCCCCGACGAACACTGAAGCTTTCTTT,CSVEAPTNTEAFF
TRBJ1-3,NA,TRBV4-3,NA,TGCGCCAGCAGCCAAGATCCAGGGACTGGAAACACCATATATTTT,CASSQDPGTGNTIYF
TRBJ1-4,NA,TRBV6-2/TRBV6-3,NA,TGTGCCAGCAGTTACCTGGGCCCGGGGACTAATGAAAAACTGTTTTTT,CASSYLGPGTNEKLFF
TRBJ2-2,NA,TRBV5-1,NA,TGCGCCAGCAGCTTGCTAGCACCGAACGCCGGGGAGCTGTTTTTT,CASSLLAPNAGELFF
TRBJ1-4,NA,TRBV29-1,TRBD1,TGCAGCGCATCGACAGGGATTAATGAAAAACTGTTTTTT,CSASTGINEKLFF
TRBJ1-1,NA,TRBV6-5,NA,TGTGCCAGCAGTTGGACGGTAGAGAACACTGAAGCTTTCTTT,CASSWTVENTEAFF
TRBJ2-5,few,TRBV6-5,TRBD1,TGTGCCAGCAGGATAGGGACAGGGATGGAAGAGACCCAGTACTTC,CASRIGTGMEETQYF
TRBJ2-5,NA,TRBV20-1,NA,TGCAGTGTAGGGGTCGAAGAGACCCAGTACTTC,CSVGVEETQYF
TRBJ2-7,NA,TRBV5-5,TRBD2,TGTGCCAGCAGATGGACTAGCGGGAGCTCAAACTACGAGCAGTACTTC,CASRWTSGSSNYEQYF
TRBJ2-7,NA,TRBV7-9,NA,TGTGCCAGCAGCTTACCGGGACGGGGGCCCCCTTACGAGCAGTACTTC,CASSLPGRGPPYEQYF
TRBJ1-4,NA,TRBV19,NA,TGTGCCAGTAGTATTAATCTGATGGGGGATGAAAAACTGTTTTTT,CASSINLMGDEKLFF
TRBJ2-5,NA,TRBV7-2,TRBD1,TGTGCCAGCAGCTTGTTCGCAGGGGGAGAGACCCAGTACTTC,CASSLFAGGETQYF
TRBJ2-4,once,TRBV4-1,NA,TGCGCCAGCAGCCAAGGGTTTAGCGTCAAACTAGCCAAAAACATTCAGTACTTC,CASSQGFSVKLAKNIQYF
TRBJ1-1,NA,TRBV3-1/TRBV3-2,NA,TGTGCCAGCAGCCTAAGGGAAGGAAACTCCATGAACACTGAAGCTTTCTTT,CASSLREGNSMNTEAFF
TRBJ1-4,NA,TRBV7-2,TRBD1,TGTGCCAGCAGCTCCAGGACAGGGATTGAAAAACTGTTTTTT,CASSSRTGIEKLFF
TRBJ2-1,NA,TRBV5-1,NA,TGCGCCAGCAGCGCACTGGACAGTACCAATGAGCAGTTCTTC,CASSALDSTNEQFF
TRBJ1-2,NA,TRBV7-2,NA,TGTGCCAGCAGCTCGGCTTCCCCTATGGGTCAAGGCTACACCTTC,CASSSASPMGQGYTF
TRBJ1-2,NA,TRBV28,NA,TGTGCCAGCAGTTTAGGCTGGGGCTATGGCTACACCTTC,CASSLGWGYGYTF
TRBJ2-5,once,TRBV19,TRBD1,TGTGCCAGTGGGGAAGGGGGCGGAACGGAGACCCAGTACTTC,CASGEGGGTETQYF
TRBJ2-5,NA,TRBV28,TRBD2,TGTGCCAGCACCCCCGGACTAGCGGGGGGGGAAGAGACCCAGTACTTC,CASTPGLAGGEETQYF
TRBJ1-5,NA,TRBV4-1,NA,TGCGCCAGCAGCCAAGACGAGGGTCGACAGCCCCAGCATTTT,CASSQDEGRQPQHF
TRBJ1-2,NA,TRBV2,NA,TGTGCCAGCAGTGAAGGGCTGGATGGCTACACCTTC,CASSEGLDGYTF
TRBJ2-4,NA,TRBV28,NA,TGTGCCAGCGAGTCAGACATCACCAAAAACATTCAGTACTTC,CASESDITKNIQYF
TRBJ2-2,NA,TRBV12-3/TRBV12-4,NA,TGTGCCAGCAGTTTATCGACGGCCGGGGAGCTGTTTTTT,CASSLSTAGELFF
TRBJ2-7,NA,TRBV19,TRBD1,TGTGCCAGTAGTCCACCGACAGGGGCGGGGGAGCAGTACTTC,CASSPPTGAGEQYF
TRBJ1-4,NA,TRBV5-1,NA,TGCGCCAGCAGCTATCGCAGCTCTAATGAAAAACTGTTTTTT,CASSYRSSNEKLFF
TRBJ1-1,NA,TRBV19,NA,TGTGCCACCATGGGACTGAGGAACACTGAAGCTTTCTTT,CATMGLRNTEAFF
TRBJ1-6,NA,TRBV7-9,TRBD1,TGTGCCAGCAGCTTCCGGGACAGGGACTCCACGCGGGATTCACCCCTCCACTTT,CASSFRDRDSTRDSPLHF
TRBJ1-4,few,TRBV28,NA,TGTGCCAGCAGTTCCTCCTCCCGCGGCAGGAATAATGAAAAACTGTTTTTT,CASSSSSRGRNNEKLFF
TRBJ2-2,NA,TRBV9,TRBD2,TGTGCCAGCAGCGCCCTCCAGCAACCGAGACTAGCGGGGGGGCCAGCCGGGGAGCTGTTTTTT,CASSALQQPRLAGGPAGELFF
TRBJ1-5,NA,TRBV10-2,TRBD1,TGCGCCAGCAAGGTTGGGCAGCCAGGGGGGCCCCAGCATTTT,CASKVGQPGGPQHF
TRBJ2-3,NA,TRBV29-1,TRBD2,TGCAGCGCACGACTGGGCGGGAGTAGCACAGATACGCAGTATTTT,CSARLGGSSTDTQYF
TRBJ1-2,NA,TRBV2,NA,TGTGCCAGCAGTGAAGAGAACAACTATGGCTACACCTTC,CASSEENNYGYTF
TRBJ1-1,NA,TRBV7-9,NA,TGTGCCAGCAGCTTCGCCAGGGTGAGGGGCACTGAAGCTTTCTTT,CASSFARVRGTEAFF
TRBJ2-5,NA,TRBV3-1/TRBV3-2,NA,TGTGCCAGCAGCCAAGTTGGGTGGGGAGATTATCAAGAGACCCAGTACTTC,CASSQVGWGDYQETQYF
TRBJ1-1,NA,TRBV30,NA,TGTGCCTGGAGTGTAGTCCTATTCGACACTGAAGCTTTCTTT,CAWSVVLFDTEAFF
TRBJ1-5,NA,TRBV4-3,NA,TGCGCCAGCAGCCAAGATCCCGGGGGCCAGCCCCAGCATTTT,CASSQDPGGQPQHF